These 20 T cell receptor beta chains share one sample of origin, sequenced in a study of shared clonotypes between healthy human individuals. Some clones are missing from TCRdb's copy, which holds only in-frame ones; the method was immunoSEQ multiplex PCR. The sample consists of nearly 1,000,000 clones, 70% to 85% of them appearing once. Sequencing was done on a sample of memory CD4+ T cells sorted from blood. This sample's subset: CD45RA-negative fraction. Receptor source: a young man in good health.

This chain uses TRBV7-6 with TRBJ2-7; D is ambiguous. CDR3 size: 13 residues. CDR1 SGHVS and CDR2 FNYEAQ come from the germline V gene. Trimming pared 5 bases from V and 4 bases from J, leaving 12 bases between. In DNA form, the CDR3 reads TGTGCCAGCAGCGTTAACCAAGAATACGAGCAGTACTTC. Protein product: CASSVNQEYEQYF.

A word on this clone: Different DNA sequences within this sample yield the same CDR3. The CDR3 DNA sequence: TGCGCCAGCAGCTTGAGGCTAGCGGGGGGCACAGATACGCAGTATTTT. Translating gives CASSLRLAGGTDTQYF. This chain links TRBV5-1 with TRBJ2-3; 10 bases match TRBD2. This CDR3 is 16 amino acids long. CDR1 is SGHRS, CDR2 YFSETQ, per germline. With 1 base clipped from V and 1 base from J, the junction kept 3 bases outside the gene matches.

V is TRBV2 and J is TRBJ1-1; 8 nucleotides agree with TRBD1. The length of the CDR3 is 15 residues. The germline gives CDR1 SNHLY, CDR2 FYNNEI. This CDR3 is CAFKRGQGEGTEAFF. The CDR3 nucleotides are TGTGCATTCAAGCGTGGACAGGGCGAGGGCACTGAAGCTTTCTTT.

This chain links TRBV18 with TRBJ1-4; maybe TRBD1 (5 bases). This CDR3 has 14 amino acids. The V and J ends lost 5 bases and 3 bases respectively, with 10 bases between them. In germline, CDR1 is KGHSH, CDR2 LQKENI. CDR3 bases: TGTGCCAGCTCATTACGGGGCGCTAATGAAAAACTGTTTTTT. Its protein product is CASSLRGANEKLFF. The entire variable domain, with the rest obtained from reference TRBV18 and TRBJ1-4, is as follows: NAGVMQNPRHLVRRRGQEARLRCSPMKGHSHVYWYRQLPEEGLKFMVYLQKENIIDESGMPKERFSAEFPKEGPSILRIQQVVRGDSAAYFCASSLRGANEKLFFGSGTQLSVL.

The chain combines TRBV4-1 with TRBJ2-1; possibly TRBD1 for D (5 bases). In germline, CDR1 is MGHRA, CDR2 YSYEKL. Between the trimmed V and J ends, which lost 4 bases and 8 bases, there was a span of 9 bases. The CDR3 spans 12 residues. CDR3 in amino acids: CASSRRADEQFF. In DNA form, the CDR3 reads TGCGCCAGCAGCCGCAGGGCCGATGAGCAGTTCTTC.

The chain uses TRBV5-1 and TRBJ2-5; TRBD1 agrees at 9 bases. This CDR3 comprises 15 residues. With 7 bases clipped from V and 3 bases from J, the junction kept 10 bases outside the gene matches. Germline values: CDR1 SGHRS, CDR2 YFSETQ. CDR3 DNA sequence: TGCGCCAGCGCAGGACAGGGGAGAAGAGAAGAGACCCAGTACTTC. Translation gives CASAGQGRREETQYF.

This clone turned up a few times. The rearrangement links TRBV7-9 to TRBJ2-1, with D possibly being TRBD2 (6 bases). The germline V gene has CDR1 SEHNR and CDR2 FQNEAQ (reference sequence). The CDR3 has 18 residues. The ends were cut back, 2 bases at V and 7 bases at J, with 24 bases in the middle. The DNA of the CDR3 is TGTGCCAGCAGCTTACGTGCAGCGGGTACTCAGATGGGGAATGAGCAGTTCTTC. It yields the protein CASSLRAAGTQMGNEQFF.

V is TRBV29-1 and J is TRBJ2-6; TRBD1 matches 9 bases. Germline values: CDR1 SQVTM, CDR2 ANQGSEA. This CDR3 is 15 amino acids long. V dropped 4 bases and J dropped 1; count of bases not matched to a gene: 2. CDR3 sequence reads: CSVVGQGSGANVLTF. CDR3 nucleotide sequence: TGCAGCGTTGTAGGACAGGGGTCTGGGGCCAACGTCCTGACTTTC.

The DNA for the CDR3 is TGTGCCAGCAGTGTTGACAGGGCTGGAAACACCATATATTTT. Translating it yields CASSVDRAGNTIYF. This rearrangement joins TRBV6-1 to TRBJ1-3, with 7 bases matching TRBD1. The CDR3 is 14 residues long. Unmatched junction bases numbered 2, after V lost 4 bases and J lost 2 bases. Germline-derived CDR1 and CDR2 are MNHNS and SASEGT.

This clone appeared a single time. This sequence joins TRBV2 and TRBJ2-5; 8 nucleotides match TRBD1. The CDR3 spans 13 residues. Germline assignment: CDR1 SNHLY and CDR2 FYNNEI. After removal of 7 bases from V and 5 bases from J, the junction contained 6 bases not matched to a gene. CDR3 sequence reads: CASTDRGRETQYF. The CDR3 DNA follows: TGTGCCAGCACAGACAGGGGTCGGGAGACCCAGTACTTC.

This sequence joins TRBV19 and TRBJ2-7; TRBD2 agrees at 12 bases. Germline CDR1 is LNHDA and CDR2 is SQIVND (reference sequence). After removal of 10 bases from V and 0 bases from J, the junction contained 13 bases not matched to a gene. The CDR3 spans 17 residues. As DNA, the CDR3 is TGTGCCACTTCAAGTCGGACTAGCGGGACGAGCTCCTACGAGCAGTACTTC. It specifies CATSSRTSGTSSYEQYF.

In DNA form, the CDR3 reads TGTGCCAGCAGTGAGGAGCGGGGGGGGCCAGATACGCAGTATTTT. This sequence encodes CASSEERGGPDTQYF. The V and J genes are TRBV2 and TRBJ2-3, with 10 bases aligning to TRBD2. The CDR3 loop spans 15 amino acids. V was pared by 3 bases and J by 4 bases, with 4 bases of the junction left unmatched. Per germline, CDR1 SNHLY and CDR2 FYNNEI. The complete variable domain, with remaining parts taken from reference TRBV2 and TRBJ2-3, reads EPEVTQTPSHQVTQMGQEVILRCVPISNHLYFYWYRQILGQKVEFLVSFYNNEISEKSEIFDDQFSVERPDGSNFTLKIRSTKLEDSAMYFCASSEERGGPDTQYFGPGTRLTVL.

The J gene is TRBJ1-5, the V gene TRBV28; 8 positions match TRBD1. The germline gives CDR1 MDHEN, CDR2 SYDVKM. V lost 10 bases to trimming and J lost 2 bases; unmatched junction nucleotides: 7. This CDR3 contains 14 residues. As DNA, the CDR3 is TGTGCCACCCAGGGGGCTCTTGGCAATCAGCCCCAGCATTTT. Translating gives CATQGALGNQPQHF.

This clone appeared a single time. This chain connects TRBV6-5 to TRBJ2-7; D is perhaps TRBD1 (6 bases). V dropped 10 bases and J dropped 2 bases, with 21 bases sitting between them. Germline V gene sequence: CDR1 MNHEY, CDR2 SVGAGI. The CDR3 contains 15 residues. CDR3 nucleotide sequence: TGTGCCACCTGTTCGCTACCGACAGGCCCCTACGAGCAGTACTTC. Its translation: CATCSLPTGPYEQYF.

V gene TRBV6-1 combines with J gene TRBJ2-3; 8 bases map to TRBD2. Germline V lookup: CDR1 MNHNS, CDR2 SASEGT. This CDR3 region has 17 residues. V trimming: 2 bases; J trimming: 4 bases; junction bases outside the gene matches: 11. For the CDR3, the DNA is TGTGCCAGCAGTGAAACCAAGAAAGCGGGAGTCCCAGATACGCAGTATTTT. It yields the protein CASSETKKAGVPDTQYF.

CDR3 loop: CASSLGDRTVGELFF. In DNA form, the CDR3 reads TGTGCCAGCAGCTTGGGAGACAGAACGGTCGGGGAGCTGTTTTTT. The chain is built from TRBV13 and TRBJ2-2; either TRBD1 or TRBD2 may supply D (5 bases each). The V end lost 3 bases, the J end lost 7 bases, and 15 bases lay between the germline ends. From germline, CDR1 is PRHDT and CDR2 FYEKMQ (reference sequence). The CDR3 spans 15 residues.

This clone was detected a few times. The chain recombines TRBV2 with TRBJ2-7; 16 bases line up with TRBD2. Germline values: CDR1 SNHLY, CDR2 FYNNEI. The V segment lost 4 bases and the J segment 5 bases; nucleotides outside the gene matches: 14. CDR3 length: 19 residues. The CDR3 spells CASSVAQGTSGRDRHEQYF. The CDR3 nucleotides read TGTGCCAGCAGTGTTGCCCAAGGGACTAGCGGGAGGGATCGGCACGAGCAGTACTTC.

The chain has TRBV7-9 and TRBJ1-6; D is unresolved. Germline CDR1 and CDR2: SEHNR and FQNEAQ (reference sequence). This CDR3 is built from 12 residues. Deletions cut 4 bases from V and 8 bases from J, with 6 bases between. The CDR3 is CASSSDHSPLHF. The CDR3 region has the DNA TGTGCCAGCAGCTCGGACCATTCACCCCTCCACTTT.

The chain joins TRBV5-1 to TRBJ2-6, with 8 bases that match TRBD2. V was clipped by 0 bases and J by 0 bases; unmatched bases: 5. This CDR3 region has 18 residues. In germline, CDR1 is SGHRS, CDR2 YFSETQ. CDR3 protein: CASSLGLAGSSGANVLTF. In DNA, the CDR3 is TGCGCCAGCAGCTTGGGCCTAGCGGGTTCCTCTGGGGCCAACGTCCTGACTTTC.

The chain carries TRBV7-9 and TRBJ2-5; no clear D. CDR1 is SEHNR, CDR2 FQNEAQ, per germline (reference sequence). Trimming cost V 3 bases and J 2 bases, with 10 bases left between them. The CDR3 runs to 14 residues. CDR3 residues: CASSFLLEQETQYF. The DNA of the CDR3 is TGTGCCAGCAGCTTCCTTCTAGAACAAGAGACCCAGTACTTC.